This passage covers 8 T cell receptor beta chains from one sample sequenced in a study of T cells in Graves' hyperthyroidism and ophthalmopathy. RNA transcripts were the template for amplifying TCR beta CDR3 regions. TCR CDR3 underwent first-round RT-PCR with the HTBI primer set. One entry per CDR3 protein results from TCRdb running MiXCR on the multiplex PCR reads. This sample has approximately 400,000 distinct CDR3 sequences; around 13% occur once, and the top ten carry approximately 9.9%. Sequencing was performed on blood. All receptors come from a woman between 55 and 75 years old with Graves' hyperthyroidism.

This clonotype was counted a few times. The chain employs TRBV10-2 and TRBJ2-7; 10 bases match TRBD2. Germline loops: CDR1 WSHSY, CDR2 SAAADI. Germline trimming cut 4 bases from V and 2 bases from J; bases unmatched to any gene: 8. The CDR3 is made up of 16 amino acids. In DNA, the CDR3 is TGCGCCAGCAGTGGATCCAGGACTAGCGGAACCTACGAGCAGTACTTC. Encoded protein: CASSGSRTSGTYEQYF.

This clonotype has just one count. J is TRBJ2-3 and V is TRBV19; 13 nucleotides agree with TRBD2. Germline CDR1 is LNHDA and CDR2 is SQIVND (reference sequence). The V and J ends lost 4 bases and 4 bases, in that order; junction bases with no gene match: 5. This CDR3 has 16 amino acids. In nucleotides, the CDR3 is TGTGCCAGTAGTAGGACTAGCGGGAGTCTATCAGATACGCAGTATTTT. Its protein is CASSRTSGSLSDTQYF.

This clonotype has a handful of counts. This chain's CDR3 is CASSISISGANVLTF. The CDR3 DNA sequence: TGTGCCAGCTCTATCTCAATCTCTGGGGCCAACGTCCTGACTTTC. The rearrangement links TRBV18 to TRBJ2-6; D unclear. V was clipped by 6 bases and J by 0 bases, with 9 bases between them. CDR3 length equals 15 residues. The V gene's germline CDR1 is KGHSH and CDR2 LQKENI.

J is TRBJ1-2 and V is TRBV30; 7 bases map to TRBD1. This CDR3 is built from 15 residues. V shed 8 bases and J 4 bases; nucleotides not matched to a gene: 16. The germline gives CDR1 GTSNPN, CDR2 SVGIG (reference sequence). The CDR3 loop reads CASSIDSGQAYGYTF. The CDR3 bases are TGTGCCAGTAGTATAGATTCAGGACAGGCCTATGGCTACACCTTC.

In this sample, this clonotype turned up a few times. The gene calls are TRBV5-1 and TRBJ2-7; D is perhaps TRBD1 (5 bases). Germline-derived CDR1 and CDR2 are SGHRS and YFSETQ. This CDR3 is 12 amino acids long. The germline V and J ends were trimmed by 2 bases and 6 bases, with 9 bases remaining between them. CDR3 residues: CASSFSGLEQYF. The CDR3 DNA sequence: TGCGCCAGCAGCTTTTCAGGGCTCGAGCAGTACTTC.

With respect to this clonotype: Possible read error: a much larger clone is one base away. The chain carries TRBV12-3 or TRBV12-4 and TRBJ2-5; D is possibly TRBD1 or TRBD2 (5 bases each). The CDR3 sequence is 13 residues long. The CDR3 spells CASALGQGEAQYF. CDR3 DNA: TGTGCCAGCGCCCTGGGGCAGGGAGAGGCCCAGTACTTC.

This clonotype was recorded at least ten times. The gene calls are TRBV7-9 and TRBJ2-1, with TRBD2 identical over 16 bases. With 5 bases clipped from V and 5 bases from J, the junction kept 6 bases outside the gene matches. CDR1 and CDR2 (germline): SEHNR, FQNEAQ (reference sequence). The CDR3 has 17 residues. DNA of the CDR3: TGTGCCAGCAGCCAAAGGGGACTAGCGGGAGGGCACAATGAGCAGTTCTTC. The encoded protein is CASSQRGLAGGHNEQFF.

This clonotype was counted a few times. This rearrangement joins TRBV4-2 to TRBJ2-3; tentatively, D is TRBD1 (5 bases). In germline, CDR1 is LGHNA, CDR2 YNFKEQ. This CDR3 contains 16 residues. Trimming cost V 0 bases and J 2 bases, with 12 bases left between them. The CDR3 DNA follows: TGTGCCAGCAGCCAAGATGCCCTGACAGCCACAGATACGCAGTATTTT. Translating gives CASSQDALTATDTQYF.